Below, 8 T cell receptor beta chains from the same sample are listed, as sequenced in a study of cytomegalovirus exposure and HLA in healthy donors. The data were produced by immunoSEQ multiplex PCR, yet TCRdb's version contains in-frame clones alone and is incomplete. This sample has under 300,000 clones, with 90% found just once. The sequencing sample was made of PBMCs. The receptors stem from a woman aged 18-35 years in good health and CMV-seronegative.

This clone was picked up a small number of times. The rearrangement joins TRBV28 to TRBJ2-7; D perhaps matches TRBD1 (5 bases). The CDR3 is made up of 14 amino acids. Deletions cut 6 bases from V and 4 bases from J, with 16 bases between. Germline loops: CDR1 MDHEN, CDR2 SYDVKM. The CDR3 region is CASRDQGYLYEQYV. For the CDR3, the DNA is TGTGCCAGCAGAGATCAGGGATATCTTTACGAGCAGTACGTC.

This chain connects TRBV9 to TRBJ1-4; 7 bases agree with TRBD1. This CDR3 has 16 amino acids. From germline, CDR1 is SGDLS and CDR2 YYNGEE. V lost 1 base and J lost 0; bases outside the gene matches: 3. Here the CDR3 reads CASSVHTGATNEKLFF. The DNA of the CDR3 is TGTGCCAGCAGCGTACATACAGGGGCAACTAATGAAAAACTGTTTTTT. Full variable domain (outside the CDR3, taken from reference TRBV9 and TRBJ1-4): DSGVTQTPKHLITATGQRVTLRCSPRSGDLSVYWYQQSLDQGLQFLIQYYNGEERAKGNILERFSAQQFPDLHSELNLSSLELGDSALYFCASSVHTGATNEKLFFGSGTQLSVL.

The chain couples TRBV28 to TRBJ1-1; D is unresolved. V was cut by 5 bases and J by 0 bases, with 19 bases left in between. Germline assignment: CDR1 MDHEN and CDR2 SYDVKM. This CDR3 has 17 amino acids. CDR3 region: CASSHTTRTRMNTEAFF. DNA for the CDR3: TGTGCCAGCAGTCATACAACCCGGACTCGGATGAACACTGAAGCTTTCTTT.

The chain uses TRBV5-1 and TRBJ2-1; 16 nucleotides agree with TRBD2. V trimming: 4 bases; J trimming: 10 bases; junction bases outside the gene matches: 11. CDR3 size: 17 residues. The germline V gene encodes CDR1 SGHRS and CDR2 YFSETQ. In nucleotides, the CDR3 is TGCGCCAGCAGCACTACTGGGACTAGCGGGGGGGCATGGGAGCAGTTCTTC. It translates to CASSTTGTSGGAWEQFF.

V usage is TRBV7-8 and J usage is TRBJ2-7, with 7 bases that match TRBD2. Unmatched junction bases numbered 6, after V lost 4 bases and J lost 6 bases. Per germline, CDR1 SGHVS and CDR2 FQNEAQ. The CDR3 spans 13 residues. CDR3 nucleotides: TGTGCCAGCAGCTGGGAGGGAGGGGCCGAGCAGTACGTC. As protein: CASSWEGGAEQYV.

The chain couples TRBV9 to TRBJ1-1, with D perhaps TRBD1 (6 bases). Per germline, CDR1 SGDLS and CDR2 YYNGEE. This CDR3 has 13 amino acids. V was pared by 2 bases and J by 4 bases, with 9 bases between. CDR3 DNA: TGTGCCAGCAGCGTGATACAGGGCACTGAAGCTTTCTTT. Its protein product is CASSVIQGTEAFF.

The chain has TRBV28 and TRBJ2-7; the match to TRBD1 covers 7 bases. The CDR3 consists of 13 residues. V shed 5 bases, J shed 6 bases, and the junction held 7 bases outside the gene matches. Germline V CDR1 and CDR2: MDHEN, SYDVKM. CDR3 sequence (DNA): TGTGCCAGCAGTGTCACAGGGGCGGGCGAGCAGTACTTC. This codes for CASSVTGAGEQYF.

This clone has a single count. The chain couples TRBV9 to TRBJ2-1; the match to TRBD1 covers 9 bases. The CDR3 spans 14 residues. V lost 4 bases, J lost 7 bases, and 6 bases stayed unmatched. The germline V gene has CDR1 SGDLS and CDR2 YYNGEE. This chain's CDR3 is CASSTWTGENEQFF. The CDR3 bases are TGTGCCAGCAGCACTTGGACAGGGGAGAATGAGCAGTTCTTC.